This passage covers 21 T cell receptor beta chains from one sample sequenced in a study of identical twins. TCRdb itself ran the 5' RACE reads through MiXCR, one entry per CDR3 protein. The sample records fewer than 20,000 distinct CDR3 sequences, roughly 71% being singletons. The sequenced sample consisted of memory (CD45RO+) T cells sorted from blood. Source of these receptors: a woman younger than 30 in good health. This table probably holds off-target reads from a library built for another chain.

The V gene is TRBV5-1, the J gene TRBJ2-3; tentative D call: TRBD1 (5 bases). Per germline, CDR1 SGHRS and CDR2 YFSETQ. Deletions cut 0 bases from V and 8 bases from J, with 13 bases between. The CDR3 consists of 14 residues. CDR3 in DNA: TGCGCCAGCAGCTTGGCGGACCACAGGCCTACGCAGTATTTT. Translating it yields CASSLADHRPTQYF.

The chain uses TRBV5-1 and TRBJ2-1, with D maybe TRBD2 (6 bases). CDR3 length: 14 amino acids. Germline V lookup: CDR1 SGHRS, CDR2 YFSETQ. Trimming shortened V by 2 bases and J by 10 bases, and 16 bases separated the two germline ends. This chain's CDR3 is CASSFKDGGREQFF. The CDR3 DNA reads TGCGCCAGCAGCTTTAAAGATGGAGGGAGAGAGCAGTTCTTC.

The CDR3 here is CASSELSRDGELFF. As DNA, the CDR3 is TGTGCCAGCAGTGAACTGAGTAGGGACGGGGAGCTGTTTTTT. The J gene is TRBJ2-2, the V gene TRBV25-1; no definite D call. The V and J ends lost 2 bases and 7 bases respectively, with 11 bases between them. CDR1 is MGHDK, CDR2 SYGVNS, per germline. The CDR3 runs to 14 residues.

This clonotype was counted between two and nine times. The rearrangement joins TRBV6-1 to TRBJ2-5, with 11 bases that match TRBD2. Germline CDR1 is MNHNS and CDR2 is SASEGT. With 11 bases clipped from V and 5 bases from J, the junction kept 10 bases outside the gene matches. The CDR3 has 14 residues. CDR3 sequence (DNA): TGTGCCGTCCGCCCTACTAGCGGGAGTGAGACCCAGTACTTC. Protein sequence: CAVRPTSGSETQYF.

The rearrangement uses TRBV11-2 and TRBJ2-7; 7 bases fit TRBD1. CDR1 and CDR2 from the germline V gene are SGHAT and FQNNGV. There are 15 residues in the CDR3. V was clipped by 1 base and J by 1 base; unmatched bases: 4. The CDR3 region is CASSLVPDRSYEQYF. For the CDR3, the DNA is TGTGCCAGCAGCTTAGTCCCGGACAGGTCCTACGAGCAGTACTTC.

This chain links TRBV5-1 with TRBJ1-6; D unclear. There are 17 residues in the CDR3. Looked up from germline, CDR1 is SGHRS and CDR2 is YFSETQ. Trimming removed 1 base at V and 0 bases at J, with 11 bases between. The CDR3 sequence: CASSLSPDRSYNSPLHF. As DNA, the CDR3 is TGCGCCAGCAGCTTGTCCCCAGACCGCTCCTATAATTCACCCCTCCACTTT.

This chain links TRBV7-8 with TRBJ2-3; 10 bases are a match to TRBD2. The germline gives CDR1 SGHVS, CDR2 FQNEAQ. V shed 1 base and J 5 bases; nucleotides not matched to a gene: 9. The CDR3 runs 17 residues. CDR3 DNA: TGTGCCAGCAGCTTAGAATCTAGCGGGAGAGGCGAAGATACGCAGTATTTT. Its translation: CASSLESSGRGEDTQYF. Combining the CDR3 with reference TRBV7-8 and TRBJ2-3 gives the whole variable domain GAGVSQSPRYKVAKRGQDVALRCDPISGHVSLFWYQQALGQGPEFLTYFQNEAQLDKSGLPSDRFFAERPEGSVSTLKIQRTQQEDSAVYLCASSLESSGRGEDTQYFGPGTRLTVL.

The CDR3 region is CSVDGDATGELFF. The CDR3 region has the DNA TGCAGCGTTGATGGGGATGCTACCGGGGAGCTGTTTTTT. This sequence joins TRBV29-1 and TRBJ2-2; no reliable D call. The CDR3 covers 13 residues. Germline loops: CDR1 SQVTM, CDR2 ANQGSEA. Trimming took off 3 bases at V and 5 bases at J, with 10 bases between the two ends.

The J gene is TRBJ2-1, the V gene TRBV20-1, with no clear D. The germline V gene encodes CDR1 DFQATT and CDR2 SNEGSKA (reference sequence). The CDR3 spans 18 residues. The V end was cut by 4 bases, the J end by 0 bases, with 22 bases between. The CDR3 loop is CSANPTTVRDFSYNEQFF. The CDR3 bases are TGCAGTGCTAATCCTACCACTGTTCGTGATTTCTCCTACAATGAGCAGTTCTTC.

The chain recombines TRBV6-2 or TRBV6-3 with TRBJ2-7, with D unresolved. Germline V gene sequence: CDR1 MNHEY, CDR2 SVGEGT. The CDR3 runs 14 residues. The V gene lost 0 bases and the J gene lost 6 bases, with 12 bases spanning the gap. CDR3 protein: CASSYSIGRREQYF. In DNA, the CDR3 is TGTGCCAGCAGTTACTCGATTGGCAGGCGCGAGCAGTACTTC.

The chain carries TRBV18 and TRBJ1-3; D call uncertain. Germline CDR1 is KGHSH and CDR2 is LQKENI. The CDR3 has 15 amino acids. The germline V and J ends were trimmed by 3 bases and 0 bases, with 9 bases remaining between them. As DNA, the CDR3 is TGTGCCAGCTCACCGATAGCTGTCTCTGGAAACACCATATATTTT. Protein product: CASSPIAVSGNTIYF.

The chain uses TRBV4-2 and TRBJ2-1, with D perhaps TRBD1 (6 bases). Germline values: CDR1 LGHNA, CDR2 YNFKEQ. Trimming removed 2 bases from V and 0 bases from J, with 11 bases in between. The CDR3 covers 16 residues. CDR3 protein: CASSQLQGISYNEQFF. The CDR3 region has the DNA TGTGCCAGCAGCCAACTACAGGGAATCTCCTACAATGAGCAGTTCTTC.

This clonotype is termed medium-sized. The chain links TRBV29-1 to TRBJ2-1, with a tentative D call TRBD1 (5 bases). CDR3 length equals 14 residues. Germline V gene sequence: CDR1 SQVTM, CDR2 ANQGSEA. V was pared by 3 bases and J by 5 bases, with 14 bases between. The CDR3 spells CSVDSQGFDNEQFF. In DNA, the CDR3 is TGCAGCGTTGACTCTCAGGGTTTTGACAATGAGCAGTTCTTC.

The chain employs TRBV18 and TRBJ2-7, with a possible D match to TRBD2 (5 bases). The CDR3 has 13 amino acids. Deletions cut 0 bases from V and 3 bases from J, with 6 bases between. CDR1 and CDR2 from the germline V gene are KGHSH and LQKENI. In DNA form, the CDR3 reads TGTGCCAGCTCACCACCGGGAGTCTACGAGCAGTACTTC. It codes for CASSPPGVYEQYF. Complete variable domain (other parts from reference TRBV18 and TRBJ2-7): NAGVMQNPRHLVRRRGQEARLRCSPMKGHSHVYWYRQLPEEGLKFMVYLQKENIIDESGMPKERFSAEFPKEGPSILRIQQVVRGDSAAYFCASSPPGVYEQYFGPGTRLTVT.

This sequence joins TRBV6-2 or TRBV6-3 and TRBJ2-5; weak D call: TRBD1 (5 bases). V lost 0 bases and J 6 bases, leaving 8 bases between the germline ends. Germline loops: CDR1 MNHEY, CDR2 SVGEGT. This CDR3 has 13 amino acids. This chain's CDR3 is CASSYSTEQTQYF. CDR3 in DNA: TGTGCCAGCAGTTACTCGACAGAACAGACCCAGTACTTC.

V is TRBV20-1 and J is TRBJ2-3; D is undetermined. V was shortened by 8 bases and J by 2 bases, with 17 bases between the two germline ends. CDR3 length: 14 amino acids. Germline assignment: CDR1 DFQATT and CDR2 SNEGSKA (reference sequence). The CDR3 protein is CSTWGSTLTDTQYF. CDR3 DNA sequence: TGCAGTACGTGGGGTTCGACCCTCACAGATACGCAGTATTTT.

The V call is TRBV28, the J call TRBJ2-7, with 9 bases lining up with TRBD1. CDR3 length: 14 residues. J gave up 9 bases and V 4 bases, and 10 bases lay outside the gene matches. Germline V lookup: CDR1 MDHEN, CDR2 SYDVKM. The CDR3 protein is CASSSTGGPKRQYF. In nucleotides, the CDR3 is TGTGCCAGCAGTTCTACAGGGGGCCCCAAAAGGCAGTACTTC.

Here the CDR3 DNA reads TGTGCCAGGGGAGCGGGGGGCACAGATACGCAGTATTTT. Translating it yields CARGAGGTDTQYF. This chain links TRBV30 with TRBJ2-3; TRBD2 agrees at 8 bases. With 8 bases clipped from V and 1 base from J, the junction kept 5 bases outside the gene matches. CDR1 GTSNPN and CDR2 SVGIG come from the germline V gene (reference sequence). CDR3 length: 13 residues. Full variable domain (missing parts from reference TRBV30 and TRBJ2-3): SQTIHQWPATLVQPVGSPLSLECTVEGTSNPNLYWYRQAAGRGLQLLFYSVGIGQISSEVPQNLSASRPQDRQFILSSKKLLLSDSGFYLCARGAGGTDTQYFGPGTRLTVL.

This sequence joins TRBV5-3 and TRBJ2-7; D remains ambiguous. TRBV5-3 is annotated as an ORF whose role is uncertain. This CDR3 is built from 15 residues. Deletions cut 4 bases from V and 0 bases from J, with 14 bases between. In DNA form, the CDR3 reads TGTGCCAGAAGCCCAGTAAGGAGCAACTCCTACGAGCAGTACTTC. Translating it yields CARSPVRSNSYEQYF.

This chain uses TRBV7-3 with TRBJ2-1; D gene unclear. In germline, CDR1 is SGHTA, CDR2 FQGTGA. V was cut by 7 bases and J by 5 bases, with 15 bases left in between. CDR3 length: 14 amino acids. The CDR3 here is CASNNPPADNEQFF. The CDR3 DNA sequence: TGTGCCAGCAACAACCCCCCCGCCGACAATGAGCAGTTCTTC.

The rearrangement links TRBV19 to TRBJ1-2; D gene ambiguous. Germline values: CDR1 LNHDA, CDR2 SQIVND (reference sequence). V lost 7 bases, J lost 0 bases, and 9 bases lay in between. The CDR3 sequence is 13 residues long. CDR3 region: CASKARANYGYTF. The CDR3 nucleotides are TGTGCCAGTAAGGCCAGAGCTAACTATGGCTACACCTTC.